The T cell receptor beta chain described here comes from a study of blood T cell repertoires in COVID-19. Overall study context: Sample material is recorded as cDNA or gDNA derived from T cells, B-cell-depleted T cells, or PBMCs.

V shed 0 bases and J shed 4 bases, with 10 bases lying between them. Germline CDR1 SGHRS, CDR2 YFSETQ. CDR3 length: 14 residues. Per the original methods: Using reference gene primer amplification, nucleated cell counts were estimated. Data came from immunoSEQ multiplex PCR; TCRdb stores just in-frame clones and leaves some out. V and J calls plus clone size are reproduced from that table; the DNA served to infer D and trimming. This table holds 200,000 to 300,000 clones, roughly 86% found once. This TCR derives from a man aged 35-49 years who had recovered from COVID-19. The chain uses TRBV5-1 and TRBJ1-2; D gene unclear. The sample was peripheral blood. The CDR3 spells CASSLGSGIYGYTF. The CDR3, as DNA: TGCGCCAGCAGCTTGGGCTCCGGGATCTATGGCTACACCTTC.